The 11 T cell receptor beta chains reported below all come from one sample, sequenced in a study of T-cell memory formation after mild COVID-19. MiXCR, run by TCRdb on the 5' RACE reads, gives a single entry per CDR3 protein. This sample carries fewer than 650,000 distinct CDR3 sequences, 15% to 20% of them seen once, and the ten largest clones take 8.1%. The sequenced sample consisted of PBMCs or a T cell subset sorted from them (not recorded which). These receptors originate from an adult woman who had mild COVID-19 (a few samples of this study predate the infection). Cell type and time point are not known.

V gene TRBV7-3 combines with J gene TRBJ2-3; 8 bases line up with TRBD2. Germline V lookup: CDR1 SGHTA, CDR2 FQGTGA. Trimming took 5 bases from V and 0 from J; bases not matched to a gene: 7. This CDR3 is built from 16 residues. In DNA, the CDR3 is TGTGCCAGCAGCCCGACTAGCGCCTCTAGCACAGATACGCAGTATTTT. Translating it yields CASSPTSASSTDTQYF.

A few counts support this clonotype. CDR3 sequence: CASSETGGSNQPQHF. The CDR3 coding sequence is TGCGCCAGCAGCGAAACAGGGGGAAGCAATCAGCCCCAGCATTTT. The chain links TRBV5-1 to TRBJ1-5; 8 nucleotides line up with TRBD1. CDR1 and CDR2 from the germline V gene are SGHRS and YFSETQ. With V trimmed by 4 bases and J by 1 base, 4 bases remained unmatched. This CDR3 contains 15 residues.

In regard to this clonotype: It is unclear where the CDR3 begins or ends on the DNA, so no DNA is shown, and the CDR3 is as TCRdb lists it. CDR3 residues: CSANSRGSCFF. The rearrangement uses TRBV20-1 and TRBJ2-2; TRBD1, as called in the table, went unchecked against the DNA. CDR1 DFQATT and CDR2 SNEGSKA come from the germline V gene (reference sequence). The CDR3 spans 11 residues, counting both ends.

The CDR3 protein is CAISEDRGTQYF. In nucleotides, the CDR3 is TGTGCCATCAGTGAGGACAGGGGTACGCAGTATTTT. The rearrangement uses TRBV10-3 and TRBJ2-3; 8 bases align to TRBD1. This CDR3 region has 12 residues. From germline, CDR1 is ENHRY and CDR2 SYGVKD. With V trimmed by 2 bases and J by 8 bases, 0 bases remained unmatched.

This clonotype has just a few counts. The chain carries TRBV27 and TRBJ2-3, with D tentatively TRBD1 (5 bases). This CDR3 contains 16 residues. Germline V lookup: CDR1 MNHEY, CDR2 SMNVEV (reference sequence). Trimming removed 2 bases from V and 0 bases from J, with 12 bases in between. CDR3 in DNA: TGTGCCAGCAGTTTACAGGGCGAGATAAGCACAGATACGCAGTATTTT. Translated: CASSLQGEISTDTQYF.

The gene calls are TRBV6-1 and TRBJ2-5, with D possibly being TRBD1 (5 bases). CDR1 and CDR2 from the germline V gene are MNHNS and SASEGT. Trimming took off 5 bases at V and 4 bases at J, with 11 bases between the two ends. This CDR3 has 13 residues. Written as DNA, the CDR3 is TGTGCCAGCAGTATAGGGGATCCAGAGACCCAGTACTTC. It yields the protein CASSIGDPETQYF.

This clonotype was found a few times. V and J are TRBV3-1 and TRBJ1-2, with TRBD1 as a possible D gene (5 bases). CDR3 size: 15 residues. CDR1 is LGHDT and CDR2 is YNNKEL in the germline V gene (reference sequence). Trimming pared 0 bases from V and 4 bases from J, leaving 12 bases between. The CDR3 coding sequence is TGTGCCAGCAGCCAAGATGACAGCCCACTCTATGGCTACACCTTC. It translates to CASSQDDSPLYGYTF.

This chain joins TRBV7-9 and TRBJ1-1; D not resolved. V was clipped by 4 bases and J by 1 base, with 10 bases between them. In germline, CDR1 is SEHNR, CDR2 FQNEAQ (reference sequence). The CDR3 length is 14 residues. The CDR3 region is CASSSNDKNTEAFF. The CDR3 nucleotides read TGTGCCAGCAGCTCAAACGACAAGAACACTGAAGCTTTCTTT.

V gene TRBV28 combines with J gene TRBJ2-7, with 8 bases aligning to TRBD2. J gave up 1 base and V 2 bases, and 16 bases lay outside the gene matches. Germline assignment: CDR1 MDHEN and CDR2 SYDVKM. The CDR3 extends over 19 amino acids. CDR3 nucleotides: TGTGCCAGCAGTTTAGGAACTAGCGGAAGAAAAACTACGTCCTACGAGCAGTACTTC. This gives the protein CASSLGTSGRKTTSYEQYF.

V usage is TRBV20-1 and J usage is TRBJ1-2; TRBD1 aligns across 9 bases. This CDR3 spans 14 amino acids. Germline values: CDR1 DFQATT, CDR2 SNEGSKA (reference sequence). V shed 4 bases and J 5 bases; nucleotides not matched to a gene: 8. CDR3 region: CSAIIAGQGYGYTF. The CDR3 coding sequence is TGCAGTGCTATAATAGCGGGACAGGGTTATGGCTACACCTTC.

The CDR3 is CASSLGASGGYEQFF. Here the CDR3 DNA reads TGCGCCAGCAGCTTGGGGGCTAGCGGGGGCTATGAGCAGTTCTTC. The chain couples TRBV5-1 to TRBJ2-1; 10 bases line up with TRBD2. The CDR3 totals 15 residues. CDR1 is SGHRS and CDR2 is YFSETQ in the germline V gene. With 0 bases clipped from V and 8 bases from J, the junction kept 5 bases outside the gene matches.